This T cell receptor beta chain was captured in a study of cytomegalovirus exposure and HLA in healthy donors. The germline V and J ends were trimmed by 7 bases and 3 bases, with 15 bases remaining between them. Looked up from germline, CDR1 is MNHEY and CDR2 is SVGAGI. CDR3 length: 14 residues. Findings of the study overall: As a later analysis revealed, most CMV-associated TCR beta chains appeared HLA-restricted. Cytomegalovirus-associated TCR beta chains were listed, numbering over 150. A classifier reportedly called cytomegalovirus status with high sensitivity and specificity.

The PCR had 60 Vbeta and 13 Jbeta primers. Per the original data handling: A later analysis counted approximately 80 million unique TCR beta chains, around 12 million shared. Profiling relied on immunoSEQ multiplex PCR, and the TCRdb table lists in-frame clones only, not all of them. Clone size and the V and J calls come from that table; the DNA yielded D and trimming. The sample yields around 170,000 clones, 65% to 85% seen once. This clone showed up just a few times. Its matching antigen is unknown. Sequencing input: PBMCs. The rearrangement uses TRBV6-5 and TRBJ1-2; no reliable D call. The clonotype originates from a man in his sixties in good health and CMV-seronegative. This CDR3 reads CASNSNGRDYGYTF. DNA for the CDR3: TGTGCCAGCAATTCCAACGGGCGGGACTATGGCTACACCTTC.